This T cell receptor (beta chain) derives from a study of CD8+ T cells in alopecia areata. Reverse transcription of extracted RNA yielded cDNA, which provided the sequencing template. Some clones are missing from TCRdb's copy, which holds only in-frame ones; the method was immunoSEQ multiplex PCR. Counted here are roughly 200,000 clones, more than 55% occurring once; the ten biggest clones make up over 3%. The germline V and J ends were trimmed by 3 bases and 4 bases, with 18 bases remaining between them. Germline V gene data show CDR1 as GTSNPN and CDR2 as SVGIG (reference sequence). The CDR3 has 15 residues. A note on this clone: Its cognate antigen is unknown.

Treatment specified: oral pan-JAK inhibitor, 5-10 mg twice daily. Study observations and caveats: Many of the expanded lesional clones endured in scalp and blood while on tofacitinib.

The sequenced sample was CD4+ T cells sorted from blood, obtained at week 4, from a patient treated with tofacitinib. This chain uses TRBV30 with TRBJ1-1; D may be TRBD1 (6 bases). The source is a human donor with alopecia areata. The CDR3 DNA sequence: TGTGCCTGGAGAGGTACCCTAACAGGGAGCACTGAAGCTTTCTTT. It translates to CAWRGTLTGSTEAFF.